The clone carrying this TCR beta chain was seen at least ten times. Its specificity is unknown. The sample originates from a study of T cells in Graves' hyperthyroidism and ophthalmopathy. At the level of the study: Peripheral blood was acquired at first diagnosis, ahead of any therapy whatsoever.

Amplification yielded TCR beta CDR3 regions, with RNA transcripts as the source. HTBI primers were used for first-round RT-PCR of the TCR CDR3. From the multiplex PCR reads, TCRdb called clonotypes with MiXCR, one entry per CDR3 protein. The sample includes approximately 720,000 distinct CDR3 sequences, approximately 18% of them seen just once. Trimming pared 7 bases from V and 5 bases from J, leaving 10 bases between. The CDR3 runs to 12 residues. Investigators excluded patients with uncontrolled infection, other autoimmune disease, pregnancy or lactation. Overall study results and limits: Peripheral blood also featured most of the thyroid clonotypes expanded above 0.001. Model-based prediction identified ophthalmopathy a median approximately 6.2 months prior to its onset.

This clonotype was sampled from a woman between 50 and 59 years old with Graves' hyperthyroidism that later progressed to Graves' ophthalmopathy. This chain connects TRBV12-3 or TRBV12-4 to TRBJ2-3, with D maybe TRBD2 (6 bases). Material for sequencing was blood. Here the CDR3 reads CASTGVGDTQYF. The DNA of the CDR3 is TGTGCCAGCACGGGGGTGGGAGATACGCAGTATTTT.